This TCR beta chain was identified during a study of cytomegalovirus exposure and HLA in healthy donors. Study-wide points: Some segments of the V type, notably TRBV6-2 and TRBV6-3, were excluded as indistinguishable. The study assumed roughly uniform donor sequencing depth for presence/absence analyses.

The V gene's germline CDR1 is SGHRS and CDR2 YFSETQ. The CDR3 consists of 13 residues. The V gene lost 4 bases and the J gene lost 0 bases, with 7 bases spanning the gap. Primers included in the PCR were 60 Vbeta and 13 Jbeta primers. TCRdb's copy holds only in-frame clones and misses some; the assay was immunoSEQ multiplex PCR. The data contain approximately 61,000 clones, less than 70% of them singletons. With regard to this clone: Its antigen is currently unknown.

The sequenced material came from PBMCs. The sequence was obtained from a woman between 45 and 60 years old in good health and CMV-seronegative. The chain recombines TRBV5-1 with TRBJ1-1, with D hard to call. The CDR3 protein is CASSPVMNTEAFF. CDR3 DNA: TGCGCCAGCAGCCCGGTAATGAACACTGAAGCTTTCTTT.